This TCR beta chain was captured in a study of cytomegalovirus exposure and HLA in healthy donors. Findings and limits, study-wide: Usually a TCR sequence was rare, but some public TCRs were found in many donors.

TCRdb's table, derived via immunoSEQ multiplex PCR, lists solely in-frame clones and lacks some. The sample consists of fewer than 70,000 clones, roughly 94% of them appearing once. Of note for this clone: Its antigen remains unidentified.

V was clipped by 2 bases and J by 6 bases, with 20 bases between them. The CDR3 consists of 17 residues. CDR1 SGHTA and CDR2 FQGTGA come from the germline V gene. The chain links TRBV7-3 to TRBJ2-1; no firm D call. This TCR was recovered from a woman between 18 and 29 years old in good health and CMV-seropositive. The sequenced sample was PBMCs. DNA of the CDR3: TGTGCCAGCAGCTTATACCCCCAGGCGAAGGAAGGCAATGAGCAGTTCTTC. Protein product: CASSLYPQAKEGNEQFF.